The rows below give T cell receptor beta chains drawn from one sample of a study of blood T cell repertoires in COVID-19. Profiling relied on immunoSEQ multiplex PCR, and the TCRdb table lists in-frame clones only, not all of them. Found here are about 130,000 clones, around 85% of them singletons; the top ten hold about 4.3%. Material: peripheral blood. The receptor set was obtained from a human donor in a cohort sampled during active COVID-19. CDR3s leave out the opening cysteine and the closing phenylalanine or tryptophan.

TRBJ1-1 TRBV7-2 ASSSHRDRGQVERSF
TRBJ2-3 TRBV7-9 ASSLVRRVSTDTQY
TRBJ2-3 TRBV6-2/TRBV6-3 ASSYSVSGGNTDTQY
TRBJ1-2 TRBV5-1 ASSTGQGSNYGYT
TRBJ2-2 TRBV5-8 ASSPPRGQHGELF
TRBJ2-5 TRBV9 ASSPRGSSGQETQY
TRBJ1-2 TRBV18 ASSPPWQGVDYGYT
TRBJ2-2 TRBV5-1 ASSEQGANTGELF
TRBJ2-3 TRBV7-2 ASGLASGALTDTQY
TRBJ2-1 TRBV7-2 ASSLEVRTVNEQF
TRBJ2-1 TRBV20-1 SASSGSGTGEQF
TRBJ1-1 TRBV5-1 ASSLGLLQGVGTEAF